The text below deals with one TCR beta chain. Its antigen target is currently unknown. Qualities for individual bases were not recorded, and no much larger clone is one base off. A FACSAria II was used to sort memory CD4+ T cells, defined as single viable CD3+CD4+CD8-CD45RO+ cells. CMV serostatus was assessed using a Roche Elecsys assay, by which serum IgG against CMV pp150, pp28, p38 and p52 was detected. After thawing, total CD4+ T cells were enriched by positive selection with CD4 magnetic microbeads. The samples came from a different study that was designed specifically to examine the CD4+ T cell memory repertoire. Peripheral blood mononuclear cells were isolated and cryopreserved following standard operating procedures; serum was stored at -80 °C. CD3-PerCP (BW264/56), CD4-APC (RPA-T4), CD45RO-PE (UCHT1) and CD8-Pacific Orange (3B5) antibodies were used for staining, and non-viable cells were excluded with Sytox blue.

The Quick-DNA Microprep Kit was used to extract genomic DNA from the sorted cells. Amplification of TCRbeta DNA was done with the immunoSEQ hsTCRbeta kit, following the protocol from the manufacturer. An Illumina MiSeq instrument was used to sequence the TCRbeta libraries. The source study handled its data this way. After out-of-frame sequences were removed, 2.4 million or so distinct TCRbeta sequences remained, averaging approximately 67,000 per individual. Each individual was scored by the count of fewer than 200 previously reported CMV-associated TCRbeta sequences and the total productive distinct TCRbeta count. A beta-binomial model was reimplemented in Python, and scikit-learn random forests with default parameters were trained on data from the US cohort. Classifier performance on the Belgian cohort was summarized as median AUC with percentile confidence intervals calculated over 10,000 bootstrap iterations. TCRdb holds this immuneACCESS table with in-frame rearrangements only. Some clones are missing; in checked studies, unresolved V genes explain under half, and the rest has no known cause. The V and J calls and clone size come from that table; D and trimming were worked out from the DNA. The sample records some 50,000 clones, 74% of which are singletons. 0.9% to 1.5% of the sample rests with the top ten.

This specimen belongs to a study of memory CD4+ T cells and cytomegalovirus serostatus (dated by TCRdb to between 2018 and 2020). For the study in its entirety: The approximately 35 healthy Belgian adults in the cohort included 9 who were CMV seropositive and 24 who were CMV seronegative. To replicate a published TCR-based CMV serostatus classifier, the study sequenced CD4+ memory TCRbeta repertoires from a Belgian cohort whose cytomegalovirus serostatus was known. Broad study findings and their caveats: Of fewer than 200 previously reported CMV-associated TCRbeta sequences, approximately 70 appeared in the CD4+ memory repertoires, each in one to five individuals. The results were read as suggesting that the CMV-associated TCR signature is, for the most part, present in the CD4+ memory repertoire. For predicting CMV serostatus, the median bootstrapped AUC was approximately 0.95 using the original framework and 0.9 to 0.92 using a US-trained random forest. A median bootstrapped AUC of almost 0.96 with a 95% CI of 0.76-1.00 was achieved on the Belgian cohort by the original-framework classifier. Only CD4+CD45RO+ memory cells were sequenced, in contrast to the original study, in which naive and memory CD4+ and CD8+ populations were covered.

The germline V gene (reference sequence) yields LNHDA for CDR1 and SQIVND for CDR2. The CDR3 goes from the cysteine to the phenylalanine over 14 residues. Only the CDR3 region is kept as DNA, spanning 42 bases read in frame from base 1. V gives up 4 bases and J gives up 6 bases, and the segment between their germline ends measures 15 bases. Sequenced sample: memory CD4+ T cells from blood. In this chain, TRBV19 is recombined with TRBJ1-1; matching of 5 bases hints at TRBD1 as the D gene. The sequence derives from an adult in good health and CMV-seropositive. In nucleotides, the sequence is TGTGCCAGTAGTACCCCACGACAGTCCTCTGAAGCTTTCTTT. Protein translation: CASSTPRQSSEAFF.